This T cell receptor (beta chain) originates from a study of T cell repertoires in cytomegalovirus infection. Germline CDR1 is DFQATT and CDR2 is SNEGSKA (reference sequence). V lost 3 bases and J lost 1, with 9 bases in between. The CDR3 spans 13 residues. TCRdb reanalysed the reads using MiXCR and keeps one entry per CDR3 protein. Of over 120,000 distinct CDR3 sequences in the sample, around 30% were seen once. Broader study findings: Dominating the ex vivo response were TCR beta clonotypes that were CMV-specific and HLA-C-restricted.

This clonotype was counted only a few times. As yet, its antigen is unknown. The sequence derives from a human donor in good health (CMV status not recorded). Some clones in this sample may be carry-over from other donors' samples. The chain uses TRBV20-1 and TRBJ1-1; a possible D gene is TRBD1 (6 bases). Material: CD8+ T cells from cultured PBMCs, obtained from culture after CMV antigen stimulation. CDR3 region: CSARLQGNTEAFF. CDR3 DNA: TGCAGTGCTAGGTTACAGGGGAACACTGAAGCTTTCTTT.